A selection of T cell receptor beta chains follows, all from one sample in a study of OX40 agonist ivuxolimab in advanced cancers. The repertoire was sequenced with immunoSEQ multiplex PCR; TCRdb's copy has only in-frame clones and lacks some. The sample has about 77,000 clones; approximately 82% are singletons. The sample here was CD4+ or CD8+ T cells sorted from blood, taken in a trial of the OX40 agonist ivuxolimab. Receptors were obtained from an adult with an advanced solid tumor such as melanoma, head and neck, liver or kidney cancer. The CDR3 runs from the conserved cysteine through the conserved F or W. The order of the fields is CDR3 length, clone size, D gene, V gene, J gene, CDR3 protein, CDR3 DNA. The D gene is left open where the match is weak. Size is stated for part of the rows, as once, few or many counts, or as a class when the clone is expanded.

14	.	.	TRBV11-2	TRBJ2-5	CASSLQGNGETQYF	TGTGCCAGCAGCTTACAGGGAAATGGGGAGACCCAGTACTTC
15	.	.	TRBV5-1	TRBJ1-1	CASSLEGTPKTEAFF	TGCGCCAGCAGCTTGGAAGGCACCCCCAAGACTGAAGCTTTCTTT
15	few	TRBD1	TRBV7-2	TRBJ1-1	CASRVTGDEDTEAFF	TGTGCCAGCAGGGTAACAGGGGATGAGGACACTGAAGCTTTCTTT
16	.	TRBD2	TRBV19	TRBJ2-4	CASSIDPSGKKNIQYF	TGTGCCAGTAGTATAGATCCTAGCGGGAAGAAAAACATTCAGTACTTC
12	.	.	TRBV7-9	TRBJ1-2	CASSLVGWGYTF	TGTGCCAGCAGCTTAGTGGGTTGGGGCTACACCTTC
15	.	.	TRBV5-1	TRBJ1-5	CASSSTGGANQPQHF	TGCGCCAGCAGCTCAACCGGGGGAGCTAATCAGCCCCAGCATTTT
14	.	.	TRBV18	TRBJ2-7	CASSLQRSSYEQYF	TGTGCCAGCTCACTTCAGAGGAGCTCCTACGAGCAGTACTTC
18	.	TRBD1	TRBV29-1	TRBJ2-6	CSVANVRGQGTGANVLTF	TGCAGCGTTGCTAATGTGCGGGGACAGGGAACCGGGGCCAACGTCCTGACTTTC
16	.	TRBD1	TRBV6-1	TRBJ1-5	CASSEYGTGGNQPQHF	TGTGCCAGCAGTGAATATGGGACAGGGGGCAATCAGCCCCAGCATTTT
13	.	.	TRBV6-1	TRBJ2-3	CASREGWGDTQYF	TGTGCCAGCAGGGAAGGATGGGGGGATACGCAGTATTTT
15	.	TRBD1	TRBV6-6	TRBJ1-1	CASSPPGTGNTEAFF	TGTGCCAGCAGTCCCCCCGGGACAGGGAACACTGAAGCTTTCTTT
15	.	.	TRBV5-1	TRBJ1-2	CASSLGQARGDGYTF	TGCGCCAGCAGCTTGGGACAGGCGAGGGGTGATGGCTACACCTTC
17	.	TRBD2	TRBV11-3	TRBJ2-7	CASSLEGLAGVPYEQYF	TGTGCCAGCAGCTTAGAGGGACTAGCGGGAGTCCCCTACGAGCAGTACTTC
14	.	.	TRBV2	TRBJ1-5	CASTPLRGVQPQHF	TGTGCCAGCACGCCGTTGAGGGGGGTACAGCCCCAGCATTTT
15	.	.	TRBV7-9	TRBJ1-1	CASSLQEGGNTEAFF	TGTGCCAGCAGCTTACAAGAGGGGGGGAACACTGAAGCTTTCTTT
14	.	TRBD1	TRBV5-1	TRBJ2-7	CASSSGTDLNEQYF	TGCGCCAGCAGTTCCGGGACAGACTTGAACGAGCAGTACTTC
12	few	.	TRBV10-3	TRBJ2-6	CAISESGNVLTF	TGTGCCATCAGTGAGTCGGGCAACGTCCTGACTTTC